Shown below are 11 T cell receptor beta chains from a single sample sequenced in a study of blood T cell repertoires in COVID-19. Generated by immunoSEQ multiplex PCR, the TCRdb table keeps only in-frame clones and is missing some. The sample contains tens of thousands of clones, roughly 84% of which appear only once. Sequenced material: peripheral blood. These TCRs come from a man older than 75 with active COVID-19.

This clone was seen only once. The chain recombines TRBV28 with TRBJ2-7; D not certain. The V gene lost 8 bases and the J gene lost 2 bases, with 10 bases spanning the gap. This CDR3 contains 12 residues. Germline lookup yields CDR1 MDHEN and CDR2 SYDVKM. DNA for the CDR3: TGTGCCAGCTGGAGAAAACCCTACGAGCAGTACTTC. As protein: CASWRKPYEQYF.

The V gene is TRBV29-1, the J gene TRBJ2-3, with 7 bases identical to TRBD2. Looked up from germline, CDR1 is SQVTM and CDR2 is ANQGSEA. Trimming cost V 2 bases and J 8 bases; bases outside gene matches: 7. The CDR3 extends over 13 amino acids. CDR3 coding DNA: TGCAGCGTTGAACCTGGGGGGGGTGGTACGCAGTATTTT. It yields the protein CSVEPGGGGTQYF.

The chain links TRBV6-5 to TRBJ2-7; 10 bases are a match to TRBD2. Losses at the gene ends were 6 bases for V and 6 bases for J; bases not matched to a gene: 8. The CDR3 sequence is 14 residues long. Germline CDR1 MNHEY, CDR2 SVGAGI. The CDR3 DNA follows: TGTGCCAGCAGGAGCGGGGGGGCCCGTCCCGAGCAGTACTTC. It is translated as CASRSGGARPEQYF.

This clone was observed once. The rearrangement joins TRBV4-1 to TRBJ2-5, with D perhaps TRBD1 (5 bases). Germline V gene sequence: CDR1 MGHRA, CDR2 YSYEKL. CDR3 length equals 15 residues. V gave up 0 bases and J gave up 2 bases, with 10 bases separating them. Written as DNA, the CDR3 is TGCGCCAGCAGCCAAGACCCGAACAGGCAAGAGACCCAGTACTTC. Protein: CASSQDPNRQETQYF.

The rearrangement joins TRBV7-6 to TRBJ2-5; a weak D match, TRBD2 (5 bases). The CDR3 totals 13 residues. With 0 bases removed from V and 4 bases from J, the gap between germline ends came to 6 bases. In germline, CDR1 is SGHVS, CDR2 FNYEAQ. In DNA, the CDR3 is TGTGCCAGCAGCTTAGCTGCGGGAGAGACCCAGTACTTC. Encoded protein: CASSLAAGETQYF.

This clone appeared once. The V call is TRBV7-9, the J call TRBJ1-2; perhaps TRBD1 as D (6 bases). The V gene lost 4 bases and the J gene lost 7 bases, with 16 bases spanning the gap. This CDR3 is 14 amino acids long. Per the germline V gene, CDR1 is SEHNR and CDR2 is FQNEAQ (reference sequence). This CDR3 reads CASSSGRGEGGYTF. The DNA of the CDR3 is TGTGCCAGCAGCTCTGGCAGGGGAGAAGGTGGCTACACCTTC.

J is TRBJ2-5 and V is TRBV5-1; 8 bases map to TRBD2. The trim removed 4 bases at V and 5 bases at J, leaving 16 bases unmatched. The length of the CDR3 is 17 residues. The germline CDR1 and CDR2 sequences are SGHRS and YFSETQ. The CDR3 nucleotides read TGCGCCAGCAGCGACCCCCCTGGCGGGGGGCCCGGGGAGACCCAGTACTTC. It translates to CASSDPPGGGPGETQYF. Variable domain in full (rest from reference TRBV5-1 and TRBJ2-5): KAGVTQTPRYLIKTRGQQVTLSCSPISGHRSVSWYQQTPGQGLQFLFEYFSETQRNKGNFPGRFSGRQFSNSRSEMNVSTLELGDSALYLCASSDPPGGGPGETQYFGPGTRLLVL.

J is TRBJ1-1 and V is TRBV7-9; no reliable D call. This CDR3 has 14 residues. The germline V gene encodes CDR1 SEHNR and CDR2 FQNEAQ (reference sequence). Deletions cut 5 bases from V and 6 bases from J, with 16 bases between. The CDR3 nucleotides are TGTGCCAGCAGCCCTGACCCTAGTAACTCTGAAGCTTTCTTT. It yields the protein CASSPDPSNSEAFF.

The CDR3 loop is CSGEETEAFF. DNA of the CDR3: TGCAGCGGGGAGGAGACTGAAGCTTTCTTT. The V gene is TRBV29-1, the J gene TRBJ1-1; D ambiguous. Looked up from germline, CDR1 is SQVTM and CDR2 is ANQGSEA. The CDR3 has 10 residues. Between the trimmed V and J ends, which lost 7 bases and 5 bases, there was a span of 8 bases.

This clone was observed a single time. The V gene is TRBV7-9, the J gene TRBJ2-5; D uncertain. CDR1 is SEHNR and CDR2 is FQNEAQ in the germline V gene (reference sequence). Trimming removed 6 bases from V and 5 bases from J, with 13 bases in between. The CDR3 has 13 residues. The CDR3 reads CASSHPVLETQYF. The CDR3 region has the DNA TGTGCCAGCAGTCACCCGGTTTTGGAGACCCAGTACTTC.

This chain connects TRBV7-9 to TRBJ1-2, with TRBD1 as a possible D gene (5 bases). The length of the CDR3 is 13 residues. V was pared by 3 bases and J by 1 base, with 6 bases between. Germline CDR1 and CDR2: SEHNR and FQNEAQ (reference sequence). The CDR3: CASSFDSNYGYTF. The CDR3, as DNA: TGTGCCAGCAGCTTCGACAGTAACTATGGCTACACCTTC.